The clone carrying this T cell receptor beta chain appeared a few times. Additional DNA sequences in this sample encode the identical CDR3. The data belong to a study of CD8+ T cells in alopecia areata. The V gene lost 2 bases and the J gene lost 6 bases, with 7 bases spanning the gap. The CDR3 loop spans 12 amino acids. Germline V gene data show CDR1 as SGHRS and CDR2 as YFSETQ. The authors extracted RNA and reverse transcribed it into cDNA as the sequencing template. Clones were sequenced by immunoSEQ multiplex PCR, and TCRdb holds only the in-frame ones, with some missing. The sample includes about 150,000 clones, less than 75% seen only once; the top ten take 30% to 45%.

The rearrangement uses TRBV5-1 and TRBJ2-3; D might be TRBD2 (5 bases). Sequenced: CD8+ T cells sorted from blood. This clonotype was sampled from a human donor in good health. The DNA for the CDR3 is TGCGCCAGCAGCTTATCGGGGGATACGCAGTATTTT. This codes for CASSLSGDTQYF. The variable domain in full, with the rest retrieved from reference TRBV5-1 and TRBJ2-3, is KAGVTQTPRYLIKTRGQQVTLSCSPISGHRSVSWYQQTPGQGLQFLFEYFSETQRNKGNFPGRFSGRQFSNSRSEMNVSTLELGDSALYLCASSLSGDTQYFGPGTRLTVL.